Presented here are 15 T cell receptor beta chains from one specimen sequenced in a study of PD-1 blockade in classical Hodgkin lymphoma. Profiled with immunoSEQ multiplex PCR; TCRdb holds only in-frame clones, not every one. The sample has about 100,000 clones, roughly nine tenths seen once. Every patient was affected by relapse after autologous stem cell transplantation, while exposure to brentuximab vedotin was not uniform. This specimen was peripheral blood mononuclear cells (PBMCs), taken before the second cycle of nivolumab. Receptor source: a human donor with classical Hodgkin lymphoma.

The J gene is TRBJ2-7, the V gene TRBV7-2; 11 nucleotides align to TRBD1. The CDR3 consists of 16 residues. V was clipped by 1 base and J by 3 bases; unmatched bases: 5. Looked up from germline, CDR1 is SGHTA and CDR2 is FQGNSA. The CDR3 DNA reads TGTGCCAGCAGCTTAGAGCCGGGACAGGGGGACTACGAGCAGTACTTC. Translation: CASSLEPGQGDYEQYF.

The chain uses TRBV5-1 and TRBJ1-2; possibly TRBD1 for D (5 bases). Per the germline V gene, CDR1 is SGHRS and CDR2 is YFSETQ. The length of the CDR3 is 15 residues. V gave up 0 bases and J gave up 5 bases, with 14 bases separating them. The CDR3 region has the DNA TGCGCCAGCAGCTTGGAGCCAGGGTCGGTTTATGGCTACACCTTC. Protein product: CASSLEPGSVYGYTF.

The rearrangement links TRBV27 to TRBJ2-3; D may be TRBD2 (5 bases). With 3 bases removed from V and 2 bases from J, the gap between germline ends came to 12 bases. CDR3 length: 15 residues. In germline, CDR1 is MNHEY, CDR2 SMNVEV (reference sequence). CDR3 residues: CASSFGLTNTDTQYF. As DNA, the CDR3 is TGTGCCAGCAGTTTTGGACTGACAAACACAGATACGCAGTATTTT.

This rearrangement joins TRBV6-5 to TRBJ1-2; D gene unclear. There are 12 residues in the CDR3. The germline V gene has CDR1 MNHEY and CDR2 SVGAGI. Trimming cost V 2 bases and J 4 bases, with 5 bases left between them. CDR3: CASSYLGYGYTF. CDR3 sequence (DNA): TGTGCCAGCAGTTACCTTGGCTATGGCTACACCTTC.

The chain recombines TRBV4-1 with TRBJ1-1; TRBD1 might be the D (5 bases). CDR3 length equals 15 residues. Germline loops: CDR1 MGHRA, CDR2 YSYEKL. The germline V and J ends were trimmed by 2 bases and 5 bases, with 15 bases remaining between them. The CDR3 coding sequence is TGCGCCAGCAGCCAAATCCTGGCACAGGCAACTGAAGCTTTCTTT. This translates into CASSQILAQATEAFF.

The chain joins TRBV28 to TRBJ2-5; 8 positions agree with TRBD2. V was clipped by 10 bases and J by 1 base; unmatched bases: 5. The CDR3 has 13 amino acids. The V gene's germline CDR1 is MDHEN and CDR2 SYDVKM. CDR3 region: CATRLATQETQYF. The CDR3 nucleotides read TGTGCCACCAGACTAGCGACCCAAGAGACCCAGTACTTC.

The chain employs TRBV28 and TRBJ2-3; TRBD1 matches 9 bases. Germline trimming cut 3 bases from V and 3 bases from J; bases unmatched to any gene: 4. The CDR3 is made up of 15 amino acids. Germline values: CDR1 MDHEN, CDR2 SYDVKM. The CDR3 region is CASSLTGGGTDTQYF. CDR3 nucleotides: TGTGCCAGCAGTTTGACAGGGGGAGGAACAGATACGCAGTATTTT.

V gene TRBV10-3 combines with J gene TRBJ1-1; the D gene is possibly TRBD1 (5 bases). V dropped 4 bases and J dropped 0 bases, with 15 bases sitting between them. This CDR3 has 16 amino acids. The germline gives CDR1 ENHRY, CDR2 SYGVKD. The CDR3 nucleotides are TGTGCCATCAGTGGAAGAAGACGGGGGATGAACACTGAAGCTTTCTTT. Translation: CAISGRRRGMNTEAFF.

The gene calls are TRBV7-6 and TRBJ2-5; TRBD2 matches at 12 bases. The V segment lost 5 bases and the J segment 3 bases; nucleotides outside the gene matches: 7. CDR1 and CDR2 (germline): SGHVS, FNYEAQ. The CDR3 runs to 16 residues. CDR3 sequence: CASSGGTSGYKETQYF. In DNA, the CDR3 is TGTGCCAGCAGCGGCGGGACTAGCGGGTATAAAGAGACCCAGTACTTC.

V is TRBV5-5 and J is TRBJ2-7; the D gene could be TRBD1 or TRBD2 (5 bases each). This CDR3 spans 15 amino acids. The ends were cut back, 0 bases at V and 0 bases at J, with 10 bases in the middle. Germline V CDR1 and CDR2: SGHKS, YYEKEE (reference sequence). CDR3 residues: CASSLAGTVSYEQYF. In DNA, the CDR3 is TGTGCCAGCAGCTTGGCTGGGACGGTCTCCTACGAGCAGTACTTC.

V is TRBV5-8 and J is TRBJ2-1, with D tentatively TRBD2 (6 bases). Germline V gene sequence: CDR1 SGHTS, CDR2 YDEGEE. V lost 5 bases, J lost 2 bases, and 14 bases lay in between. The CDR3 extends over 15 amino acids. The CDR3 loop is CASSSTGSAYNEQFF. CDR3 coding DNA: TGTGCCAGCAGTTCTACCGGGAGCGCCTACAATGAGCAGTTCTTC.

The genes are TRBV19 and TRBJ1-2, with D perhaps TRBD1 (6 bases). Germline assignment: CDR1 LNHDA and CDR2 SQIVND (reference sequence). With 6 bases removed from V and 2 bases from J, the gap between germline ends came to 16 bases. CDR3 length: 15 residues. CDR3 bases: TGTGCCAGTAGCCCGACCCGACAGGCGAACTATGGCTACACCTTC. Translating it yields CASSPTRQANYGYTF.

V usage is TRBV2 and J usage is TRBJ2-1; D gene uncertain. The CDR3 loop spans 18 amino acids. The V gene's germline CDR1 is SNHLY and CDR2 FYNNEI. Trimming removed 6 bases from V and 2 bases from J, with 23 bases in between. DNA for the CDR3: TGTGCCAGCAGCCACGCCCCCAAGGTCCCCGGAGCCTACAATGAGCAGTTCTTC. Its protein product is CASSHAPKVPGAYNEQFF.

The chain carries TRBV6-1 and TRBJ2-7; D possibly matches TRBD1 or TRBD2 (8 bases each). CDR1 MNHNS and CDR2 SASEGT come from the germline V gene. The CDR3 runs 13 residues. Trimming left V 11 bases short and J 6 bases short, with 20 bases between. In DNA, the CDR3 is TGTGCCCCCGGGAGGGACAGGTGCTGCGAGCAGTACTTC. Its protein is CAPGRDRCCEQYF.

This rearrangement joins TRBV11-2 to TRBJ1-2, with 7 bases matching TRBD1. Per germline, CDR1 SGHAT and CDR2 FQNNGV. The V segment lost 7 bases and the J segment 2 bases; nucleotides outside the gene matches: 4. The CDR3 covers 13 residues. Written as DNA, the CDR3 is TGTGCCAGCACGTCGACAGGGAACTATGGCTACACCTTC. This translates into CASTSTGNYGYTF.